The 5 T cell receptor beta chains below come from one sample, sequenced in a study of blood T cell repertoires in COVID-19. TCRdb's table, derived via immunoSEQ multiplex PCR, lists solely in-frame clones and lacks some. Counted here are tens of thousands of clones, about 89% occurring once; the ten biggest clones make up approximately 29%. Input material: peripheral blood. The source is a woman in her sixties or seventies with active COVID-19.

This clone is deemed medium-sized (0.01 to 0.1%). The CDR3 protein is CASSGSAGYTF. For the CDR3, the DNA is TGTGCCAGCAGTGGTAGTGCTGGCTACACCTTC. V gene TRBV2 combines with J gene TRBJ1-2; no reliable D call. Germline CDR1 SNHLY, CDR2 FYNNEI. This CDR3 has 11 amino acids. Trimming left V 4 bases short and J 7 bases short, with 7 bases between.

The chain combines TRBV5-1 with TRBJ2-5; tentatively, D is TRBD2 (6 bases). CDR3 length: 17 residues. The germline V and J ends were trimmed by 0 bases and 5 bases, with 20 bases remaining between them. CDR1 and CDR2 from the germline V gene are SGHRS and YFSETQ. Here the CDR3 reads CASSLGDTGLLGETQYF. As DNA, the CDR3 is TGCGCCAGCAGCTTGGGAGACACGGGACTCCTAGGGGAGACCCAGTACTTC.

This chain links TRBV4-1 with TRBJ1-5; TRBD1 is a possible D gene (5 bases). This CDR3 contains 13 residues. The germline V gene has CDR1 MGHRA and CDR2 YSYEKL. V lost 3 bases and J 7 bases, leaving 10 bases between the germline ends. As DNA, the CDR3 is TGCGCCAGCAGCCACGGACATTTACAGCCCCAGCATTTT. Protein product: CASSHGHLQPQHF.

This clone was detected only once. The rearrangement links TRBV5-4 to TRBJ1-6; 7 positions match TRBD1. This CDR3 contains 15 residues. With V trimmed by 3 bases and J by 7 bases, 7 bases remained unmatched. Germline CDR1 and CDR2: SGHNT and YYREEE (reference sequence). The CDR3, as DNA: TGTGCCAGCAGCTCCCCGGGACAGCAAAATTCACCCCTCCACTTT. It translates to CASSSPGQQNSPLHF.

This clone is medium-sized by share. The chain links TRBV11-1 to TRBJ2-2; a possible D gene is TRBD1 (5 bases). Trimming removed 3 bases from V and 3 bases from J, with 14 bases in between. Germline V gives CDR1 SGHAT, CDR2 FQDESV (reference sequence). CDR3 length equals 16 residues. For the CDR3, the DNA is TGTGCCAGCAGCTTTTACCAGGGCTTAGACACCGGGGAGCTGTTTTTT. As protein: CASSFYQGLDTGELFF.